The clone carrying this T cell receptor (beta chain) was detected only once. The data were obtained in a study of blood T cell repertoires in COVID-19. Sequencing was performed with immunoSEQ multiplex PCR; in TCRdb, only in-frame clones are kept and a portion is missing. The sample lists 200,000 or so clones; around 80% were seen once. The CDR3 is 14 residues long. Sequenced input: peripheral blood. The chain combines TRBV21-1 with TRBJ2-3; whether TRBD2, the table's D call, matches the DNA was not checked. TRBV21-1 is a recognized pseudogene. The clonotype originates from a human donor with acute or convalescent COVID-19. The donor label of this sample is uncertain. This chain's CDR3 is CASSTEREADTQYF. Here the CDR3 DNA reads TGTGCCAGCAGCACTGAGCGGGAAGCAGATACGCAGTATTTT.